This TCR beta chain derives from a study of T cell responses to AZD1222 COVID-19 vaccine. The ends were cut back, 2 bases at V and 6 bases at J, with 9 bases in the middle. The CDR3 runs 13 residues. Looked up from germline, CDR1 is SGHTA and CDR2 is FQGNSA. For this clone: Its matching antigen is unknown.

Some clones are missing from TCRdb's copy, which holds only in-frame ones; the method was immunoSEQ multiplex PCR. The sample yields about 190,000 clones, approximately 94% seen once. Study outcomes and limitations: Seropositivity was recorded at baseline in only 6 or 7 AZD1222 recipients.

The material sequenced was peripheral blood, taken 28 days after the second dose of the MenACWY control vaccine. The receptor comes from an adult who received the MenACWY meningococcal vaccine as a control. The V gene is TRBV7-2, the J gene TRBJ2-3; no reliable D call. This CDR3 is CASSLYVEDTQYF. CDR3 coding DNA: TGTGCCAGCAGCTTATATGTCGAGGATACGCAGTATTTT.